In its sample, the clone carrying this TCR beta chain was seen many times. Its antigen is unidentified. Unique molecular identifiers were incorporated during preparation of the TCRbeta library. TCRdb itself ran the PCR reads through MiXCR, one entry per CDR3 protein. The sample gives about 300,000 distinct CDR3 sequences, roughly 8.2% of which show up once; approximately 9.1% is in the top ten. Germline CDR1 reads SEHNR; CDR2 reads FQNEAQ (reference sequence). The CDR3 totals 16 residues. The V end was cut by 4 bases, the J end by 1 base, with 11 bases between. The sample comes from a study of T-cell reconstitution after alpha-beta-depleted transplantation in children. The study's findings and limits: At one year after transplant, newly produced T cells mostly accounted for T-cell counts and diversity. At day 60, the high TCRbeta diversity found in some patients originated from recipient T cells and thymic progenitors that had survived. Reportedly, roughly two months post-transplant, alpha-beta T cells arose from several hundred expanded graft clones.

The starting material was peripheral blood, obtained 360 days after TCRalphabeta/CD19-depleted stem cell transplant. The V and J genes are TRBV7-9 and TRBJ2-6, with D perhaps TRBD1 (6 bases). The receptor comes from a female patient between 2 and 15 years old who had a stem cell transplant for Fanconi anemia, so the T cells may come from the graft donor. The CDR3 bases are TGTGCCAGCAGCTCCCATCAGGGGTCTGGGGCCAACGTCCTGACTTTC. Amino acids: CASSSHQGSGANVLTF.